This T cell receptor beta chain emerged from a study of control samples from healthy donors and cancer patients. This table comes from immunoSEQ multiplex PCR, and its TCRdb copy is limited to in-frame clones, with some not included. Among roughly 400,000 clones listed, roughly 90% were seen once. This CDR3 has 15 amino acids. Germline V CDR1 and CDR2: LNHDA, SQIVND (reference sequence). The V and J ends lost 5 bases and 8 bases, in that order; junction bases with no gene match: 9. This rearrangement joins TRBV19 to TRBJ1-6, with 7 bases aligning to TRBD1. Sequenced sample: PBMCs. This TCR was recovered from a man aged 35-49 years with head and neck cancer. The CDR3 coding sequence is TGTGCCAGTAGTTCCTACAGGGGAGGCGATTCACCCCTCCACTTT. Its protein is CASSSYRGGDSPLHF. The variable domain in full, with the rest retrieved from reference TRBV19 and TRBJ1-6, is DGGITQSPKYLFRKEGQNVTLSCEQNLNHDAMYWYRQDPGQGLRLIYYSQIVNDFQKGDIAEGYSVSREKKESFPLTVTSAQKNPTAFYLCASSSYRGGDSPLHFGNGTRLTVT.